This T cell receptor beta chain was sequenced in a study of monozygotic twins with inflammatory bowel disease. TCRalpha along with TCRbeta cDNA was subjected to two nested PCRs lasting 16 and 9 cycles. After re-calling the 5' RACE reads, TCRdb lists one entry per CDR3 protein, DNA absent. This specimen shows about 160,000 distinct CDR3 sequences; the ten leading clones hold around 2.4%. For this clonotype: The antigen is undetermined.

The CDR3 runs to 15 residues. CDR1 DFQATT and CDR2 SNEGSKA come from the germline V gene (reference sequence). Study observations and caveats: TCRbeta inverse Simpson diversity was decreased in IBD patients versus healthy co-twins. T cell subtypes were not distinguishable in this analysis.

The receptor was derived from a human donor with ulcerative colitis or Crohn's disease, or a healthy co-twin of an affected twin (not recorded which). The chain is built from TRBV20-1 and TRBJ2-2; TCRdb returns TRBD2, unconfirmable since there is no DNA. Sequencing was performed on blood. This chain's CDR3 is CSARAGGVEAGELFF.